This T cell receptor (beta chain) was captured by sequencing in a study of T cell therapy after organ transplantation. Overall study context: Expansion used a peptide pool of 30 HLA class I and II CMV epitopes. About 20% of the ten patients were classed as nonresponders. Study-wide findings and caveats: In nonresponders, large pretherapy expansions changed minimally after therapy. Endogenous clonotypes not in therapy products appeared after therapy alongside transferred ones.

CDR3 length: 13 residues. Germline CDR1 and CDR2: MDHEN and SYDVKM. V lost 7 bases to trimming and J lost 5 bases, with 11 bases between them. This clone was observed once. Antigen unknown. Indicated time point: 20-29 weeks after completion of therapy. The data were produced by immunoSEQ multiplex PCR, yet TCRdb's version contains in-frame clones alone and is incomplete. Found here are fewer than 2,000 clones, around nine tenths of them singletons; the top ten hold under 55%. V gene TRBV28 combines with J gene TRBJ1-4; possibly TRBD1 for D (5 bases). The TCR comes from a human patient who had received a solid organ transplant and had CMV disease. A share of the T cells may be of graft donor origin. Sequenced material: CD8+ T cells from blood, taken after autologous CMV-specific T cell therapy. The CDR3 DNA sequence: TGTGCCAGCAAGGACATCCCCAATGAAAAACTGTTTTTT. Residues: CASKDIPNEKLFF.